The rows below give T cell receptor beta chains drawn from one sample of a study of cytomegalovirus exposure and HLA in healthy donors. Profiling relied on immunoSEQ multiplex PCR, and the TCRdb table lists in-frame clones only, not all of them. The sample contains over 60,000 clones, around 75% of which appear only once. Sequencing was performed on PBMCs. These receptors were taken from a woman under 40 in good health and CMV-seropositive. Both conserved end residues are part of each CDR3. D genes are given only for firm matches. Rows give clone size only sometimes, using once, few, many, or a class for an expanded clone.

J gene | clone size | D gene | V gene | CDR3 DNA | CDR3 protein
TRBJ1-1 | few | . | TRBV5-4 | TGTGCCAGCAGCCGGGATGGGTTCATTGACACTGAAGCTTTCTTT | CASSRDGFIDTEAFF
TRBJ2-1 | . | TRBD2 | TRBV28 | TGTGCCAGCACCAGCGGGAGCTCCTACAATGAGCAGTTCTTC | CASTSGSSYNEQFF
TRBJ1-2 | . | . | TRBV14 | TGTGCCAGCAGCCCCTCATCCCCAGGGAGGAACTATGGCTACACCTTC | CASSPSSPGRNYGYTF
TRBJ2-1 | once | TRBD2 | TRBV13 | TGTGCCAGCAGTCTAGCGGGAGGGCCGTACAATGAGCAGTTCTTC | CASSLAGGPYNEQFF
TRBJ1-6 | few | . | TRBV2 | TGTGCCAGCACTGGGGCGGGGACCTATAATTCACCCCTCCACTTT | CASTGAGTYNSPLHF
TRBJ2-3 | . | . | TRBV19 | TGTGCCAGTAGTATAGTGCGGGGCCCAGATACGCAGTATTTT | CASSIVRGPDTQYF
TRBJ2-1 | . | TRBD2 | TRBV7-9 | TGTGCCAGCAGCCAGTTAGCGGGAGCGGGGAATGAGCAGTTCTTC | CASSQLAGAGNEQFF
TRBJ1-1 | . | . | TRBV11-1 | TGTGCCAGCAGCTTAGGGGGGACAACTTTCTTT | CASSLGGTTFF
TRBJ2-1 | . | TRBD2 | TRBV7-2 | TGTGCCAGCAGCTTGGGAGCGGGAGGGGGGAATGAGCAGTTCTTC | CASSLGAGGGNEQFF
TRBJ2-2 | . | TRBD2 | TRBV4-2 | TGTGCCAGCAGCCAAGAGGGGCGGGCGGGGGGTACCGGGGAGCTGTTTTTT | CASSQEGRAGGTGELFF
TRBJ1-5 | once | . | TRBV4-1 | TGCGCCAGCAGCCAACTGGACAGAGACAATCAGCCCCAGCATTTT | CASSQLDRDNQPQHF
TRBJ1-2 | . | TRBD1 | TRBV4-3 | TGCGCCAGCAGCCAAGACACCGGGACAGGGGTTGGCTACACCTTC | CASSQDTGTGVGYTF
TRBJ1-2 | . | . | TRBV7-2 | TGTGCCAGCAGCTTAGAAAGCGGTGGCGGCTACACCTTC | CASSLESGGGYTF
TRBJ2-3 | . | TRBD2 | TRBV19 | TGTGCCAGTAGTATGCTAGCGGGAGGGGATACGCAGTATTTT | CASSMLAGGDTQYF
TRBJ2-1 | . | . | TRBV7-2 | TGTGCCAGCAGCTTACGTGGCAGCTACAATGAGCAGTTCTTC | CASSLRGSYNEQFF
TRBJ1-2 | . | . | TRBV7-8 | TGTGCCAGCAGCTTAGGGGGAGATGGCTACACCTTC | CASSLGGDGYTF
TRBJ1-2 | once | . | TRBV28 | TGTGCCAGCAGGCGGGGGACTTTGAACTATGGCTACACCTTC | CASRRGTLNYGYTF
TRBJ2-3 | . | . | TRBV5-1 | TGCGCCAGCAGCTTCGCTACTAGCACAGATACGCAGTATTTT | CASSFATSTDTQYF
TRBJ1-5 | . | . | TRBV4-3 | TGCGCCAGCAGCCAGGAGGACGGTCAGCCCCAGCATTTT | CASSQEDGQPQHF
TRBJ1-1 | . | . | TRBV7-9 | TGTGCCAGCAGCTTAGGGGGAGGGGGGGAGAGTTGGACTGAAGCTTTCTTT | CASSLGGGGESWTEAFF
TRBJ1-3 | . | TRBD1 | TRBV4-2 | TGTGCCAGCAGCCAAGATCCAACAGGGGCTGGAAACACCATATATTTT | CASSQDPTGAGNTIYF
TRBJ1-1 | . | TRBD1 | TRBV2 | TGTGCCAGCAGGGGACAGTTAATTCAGGCTTTCTTT | CASRGQLIQAFF
TRBJ2-7 | . | . | TRBV6-1 | TGTGCCAGCAGTGAAGGCCTCAGGGGGGACTTCGAGCAGTACTTC | CASSEGLRGDFEQYF
TRBJ2-7 | . | TRBD2 | TRBV6-5 | TGTGCCAGCAGTTACTCCAGCGGGACGGCCCTCGAGCAGTACTTC | CASSYSSGTALEQYF
TRBJ2-4 | . | . | TRBV7-9 | TGTGCCAGCAGCGTTATCCAGGGTGGGTCCAAAAACATTCAGTACTTC | CASSVIQGGSKNIQYF
TRBJ1-2 | . | . | TRBV27 | TGTGCCAGCAGTTTATTACGGGGGAACTATGGCTACACCTTC | CASSLLRGNYGYTF
TRBJ2-7 | once | TRBD1 | TRBV9 | TGTGCCAGCAGCGCAGACAGGGGTTACGAGCAGTACTTC | CASSADRGYEQYF
TRBJ2-3 | . | TRBD2 | TRBV5-1 | TGCGCCAGCAACGCGGCGGGAGGGCCCACAGATACGCAGTATTTT | CASNAAGGPTDTQYF
TRBJ2-7 | . | TRBD1 | TRBV19 | TGTGCGCTCCATCGACCGGACAGGGACATAACCTCCTACGAGCAGTACTTC | CALHRPDRDITSYEQYF
TRBJ1-1 | . | . | TRBV28 | TGTGCCAGCAGTTTATACCCGGGACAGAACACTGAAGCTTTCTTT | CASSLYPGQNTEAFF
TRBJ2-1 | . | . | TRBV2 | TGTGCCTGCCTCTCCGCGTCCTACAATGAGCAGTTCTTC | CACLSASYNEQFF